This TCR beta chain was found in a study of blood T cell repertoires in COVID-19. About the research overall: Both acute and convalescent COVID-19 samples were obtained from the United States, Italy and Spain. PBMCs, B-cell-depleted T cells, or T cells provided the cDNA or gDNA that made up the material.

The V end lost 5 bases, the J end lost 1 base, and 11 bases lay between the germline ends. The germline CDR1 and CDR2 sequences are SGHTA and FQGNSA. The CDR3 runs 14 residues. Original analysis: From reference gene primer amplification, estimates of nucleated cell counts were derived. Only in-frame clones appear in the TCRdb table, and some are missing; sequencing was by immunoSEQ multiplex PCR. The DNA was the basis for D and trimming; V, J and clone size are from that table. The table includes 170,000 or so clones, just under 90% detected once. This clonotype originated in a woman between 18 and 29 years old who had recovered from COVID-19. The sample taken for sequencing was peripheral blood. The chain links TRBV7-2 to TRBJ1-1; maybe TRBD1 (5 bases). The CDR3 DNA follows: TGTGCCAGCAGCCCGGGACTCTCGAACACTGAAGCTTTCTTT. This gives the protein CASSPGLSNTEAFF.